The T cell receptor (beta chain) under discussion was sequenced for a study of blood T cells in healthy people across ages (dated by TCRdb to between 2014 and 2016). Describing the broader study: In model experiments, template switching captured about one uniquely barcoded TCR beta cDNA molecule for every two T cells. Using the same blood draw, the study looked at two additional independent replicas of 1 million unique cDNA reads for two donors, one aged 18 to 30 and the other aged 80 or older. The study measured age-related changes in TCR beta repertoire diversity using deep sequencing normalized with unique cDNA molecular identifiers. Donors were grouped into four age groups: young (average 16 years), middle-aged (about 40), aged (around 60) and long-lived (roughly 80). What the research found in general, with its limitations: Bulk unsorted PBMC profiling prevented conclusive comparison of naive and antigen-experienced compartments. Donor CMV infection status was unknown, potentially confounding age-related changes in expanded clonotypes. There was a strong correlation between observed TCR beta diversity and the percentage of naive T cells measured by flow cytometry. Compared with the aged group, the long-lived group had more naive CD4+ T cells, fewer expanded clones and increased TCR diversity, a pattern suggesting age selection. Estimates of total diversity from one million sequenced T cells were regarded as lower bounds and underestimates. Observed TCR beta diversity per million T cells fell roughly linearly with age, and a significant reduction was already apparent by age around 36.

This clonotype was detected only a few times. The clone's antigen remains unknown. No base quality information exists; no much larger clone differs at one position. Receptors were amplified or captured by 5' RACE. Sequenced using an Illumina HiSeq 2500. The second PCR ran for about 7 to 11 cycles and used a J-beta primer mix along with a sample-barcoded 5' primer. Each TCR beta cDNA molecule received a unique molecular identifier from a template-switch 5' adaptor carrying 12 random nucleotides. Each sample yielded at least 3 million CDR3-containing paired-end reads. All of the RNA was converted into first-strand cDNA using the Mint cDNA synthesis kit, with a TRBC-specific oligonucleotide serving as the primer. Following uracil-DNA glycosylase treatment, a first 18-cycle PCR with universal primers M1SS and BC2_uni_R was performed on all cDNA. Processing in the source paper ran as follows. Each sample was normalized by randomly selecting 1 million high-quality reads, each carrying a distinct molecular identifier. Reads sharing molecular identifiers were discarded rather than binned into consensus sequences. MiTCR, with a Q25 quality threshold and the strictest error-elimination algorithm, was used for CDR3 identification, clonotype clustering and error correction. Lower-bound total TCR beta diversity was estimated with a nonparametric unseen species model using Euler transformation. In TCRdb, the public reads were trimmed at Q25 with fastp and aligned with MiXCR, with productive beta chains retained. Rows with one shared CDR3 protein collapse into an entry with the most common genes and DNA. The V and J calls and clone size are TCRdb's, not the authors'. This sample is represented by some 760,000 distinct CDR3 sequences; around a quarter of them were singletons. The top ten clonotypes cover 9.4% of the sample.

Systemically healthy Caucasian individuals from Russia, some 38 in total and aged about 6 to 95 years, were included as donors. Approximately 9 milliliters of peripheral blood were collected from each donor into EDTA-treated Vacutainer tubes. Ficoll-Paque density-gradient centrifugation was used to isolate PBMCs, with at least 6.5 million obtained per sample. Total RNA, at least 6 micrograms per sample, was extracted from PBMCs with Trizol reagent. For every donor, an aliquot of PBMCs went through flow cytometry to measure the percentages of naive CD45RAhigh/CD27high T cells. CDR1 SGHTA and CDR2 FQGNSA were looked up in the germline V gene. V and J are truncated by 4 bases and 7 bases respectively, leaving an intervening sequence of 17 bases. The CDR3 sequence holds 14 residues, the cysteine and phenylalanine included. The DNA shown is the 42-base CDR3, in frame from base 1. Another study also made use of these data, one on T cells of mothers and their children. That second publication adds: Nine systemically healthy Caucasian individuals served as donors, namely three mothers together with their six children. cDNA synthesis consumed the entire amount of extracted RNA, loaded at approximately 1.6 ug RNA in each 15 ul reaction. Sample barcodes and 2-4 random nucleotides were added via the M1S primer in the second PCR. Each mother yielded over 9.5 million TCR beta CDR3 reads and each child roughly 3.1 million reads. Thymic selection shapes the output of TCR recombination in a similar way in related and unrelated pairs, and inherited differences have a minor effect. Normalized repertoire overlap was always slightly but never significantly higher in related than unrelated mother-child pairs. No persistent microchimeric T cell clones were detected, at a sensitivity of 90 to 100 clones per million clonotypes. Deep NGS was used in the study to compare the TCR beta repertoires of mothers and children and to look for features that separate related mother-child pairs from unrelated individuals. The mean age was around 40 +/- 4 years for the mothers and approximately 11 +/- 4 years for the children. After adapters were ligated using NEBNext reagents, the libraries underwent 100+100 nt paired-end sequencing on an Illumina HiSeq 2000. To prevent cross-contamination, the mother and child libraries were prepared one month apart and sequenced in separate runs. Each donor had between about 450,000 and 2,100,000 distinct TCR beta clonotypes identified. Naive TCR beta clonotypes were estimated from low-frequency clonotypes matched to each donor's FACS-determined naive share, without sorting.

The source is a boy aged 5-17 years in good health. The chain uses TRBV7-2 and TRBJ2-7; the D gene is not confidently resolved. The sequencing input was blood. The CDR3 is CASSSPPLFWEQYF. Here is the DNA: TGTGCCAGCAGCTCTCCACCTTTATTCTGGGAGCAGTACTTC.